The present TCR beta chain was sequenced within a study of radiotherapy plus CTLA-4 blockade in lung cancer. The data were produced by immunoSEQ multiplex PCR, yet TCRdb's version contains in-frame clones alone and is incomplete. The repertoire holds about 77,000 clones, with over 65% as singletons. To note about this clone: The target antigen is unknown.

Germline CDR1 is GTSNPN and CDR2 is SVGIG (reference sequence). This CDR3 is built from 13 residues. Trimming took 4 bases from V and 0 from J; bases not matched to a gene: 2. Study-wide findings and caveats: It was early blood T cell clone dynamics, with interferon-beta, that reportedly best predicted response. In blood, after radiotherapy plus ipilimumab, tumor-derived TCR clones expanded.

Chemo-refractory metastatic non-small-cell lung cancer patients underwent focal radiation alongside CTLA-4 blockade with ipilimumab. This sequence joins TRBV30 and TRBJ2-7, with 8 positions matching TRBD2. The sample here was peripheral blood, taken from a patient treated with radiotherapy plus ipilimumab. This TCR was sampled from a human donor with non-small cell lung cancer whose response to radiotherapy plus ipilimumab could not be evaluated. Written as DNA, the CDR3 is TGTGCCTGGACTAGCGGGCACTCCTACGAGCAGTACTTC. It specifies CAWTSGHSYEQYF.